The 17 T cell receptor beta chains listed next were all sequenced from one sample in a study of T cells in Graves' hyperthyroidism and ophthalmopathy. From RNA transcripts, TCR beta CDR3 regions were amplified. The TCR CDR3 was amplified in a first-round RT-PCR using the HTBI primer set. In TCRdb, the multiplex PCR reads were re-called with MiXCR into one record per CDR3 protein. The sample consists of approximately 590,000 distinct CDR3 sequences, less than 20% of them appearing once. Sample: blood. Source of these receptors: a woman aged 25 to 39 with Graves' hyperthyroidism.

The sample holds many counts of this clonotype. V usage is TRBV7-6 and J usage is TRBJ1-1, with 9 positions matching TRBD1. J was trimmed by 4 bases and V by 5 bases; bases with no gene match: 8. This CDR3 is built from 15 residues. Germline V lookup: CDR1 SGHVS, CDR2 FNYEAQ. The CDR3 bases are TGTGCCAGCAGCCCTTGGACAGGGGCTCCCACTGAAGCTTTCTTT. It yields the protein CASSPWTGAPTEAFF.

The CDR3 DNA reads as TGTGCCAGCAGCCAACCTCTAGCGGGAAGGGGGCAAGAGACCCAGTACTTC. Translating gives CASSQPLAGRGQETQYF. This chain links TRBV14 with TRBJ2-5, with 9 positions matching TRBD2. The germline CDR1 and CDR2 sequences are SGHDN and FVKESK. There are 17 residues in the CDR3. V was clipped by 2 bases and J by 2 bases; unmatched bases: 9.

The chain uses TRBV19 and TRBJ2-2; TRBD2 aligns across 12 bases. CDR3 length: 16 residues. Germline-derived CDR1 and CDR2 are LNHDA and SQIVND (reference sequence). The J segment lost 6 bases and the V segment lost 5 bases, leaving 7 bases of the junction unmatched. CDR3: CASSGLAGGPPGELFF. The CDR3 nucleotides are TGTGCCAGTAGTGGGCTAGCGGGAGGGCCCCCCGGGGAGCTGTTTTTT. The complete variable domain, with remaining parts taken from reference TRBV19 and TRBJ2-2, reads DGGITQSPKYLFRKEGQNVTLSCEQNLNHDAMYWYRQDPGQGLRLIYYSQIVNDFQKGDIAEGYSVSREKKESFPLTVTSAQKNPTAFYLCASSGLAGGPPGELFFGEGSRLTVL.

In this sample, this clonotype turned up many times. The chain has TRBV28 and TRBJ2-7, with a weak D call TRBD2 (6 bases). From germline, CDR1 is MDHEN and CDR2 SYDVKM. V gave up 6 bases and J gave up 0 bases, with 21 bases separating them. The CDR3 totals 17 residues. The CDR3 DNA sequence: TGTGCCAGCAGGTCCCTTCAGACTAGTAGGGGCTCCTACGAGCAGTACTTC. Translated: CASRSLQTSRGSYEQYF.

This clonotype has a count of ten or more. The rearrangement links TRBV7-9 to TRBJ1-1; a weak D match, TRBD1 (5 bases). Trimming took off 5 bases at V and 3 bases at J, with 10 bases between the two ends. Germline V gene sequence: CDR1 SEHNR, CDR2 FQNEAQ (reference sequence). CDR3 length: 13 residues. The CDR3 DNA follows: TGTGCCAGCAGCCGGGGGTGGGACACTGAAGCTTTCTTT. This sequence encodes CASSRGWDTEAFF.

This clonotype was picked up many times. The chain combines TRBV7-2 with TRBJ2-1, with D possibly called TRBD1 or TRBD2 (5 bases each). Trimming took 6 bases from V and 4 from J, leaving 16 bases between them. This CDR3 has 15 amino acids. CDR1 is SGHTA and CDR2 is FQGNSA in the germline V gene. In DNA, the CDR3 is TGTGCCAGCAGGAAAGTGGGGGAGCCATACAATGAGCAGTTCTTC. Amino acid sequence: CASRKVGEPYNEQFF.

This clonotype was recorded many times. The chain couples TRBV28 to TRBJ2-7, with D tentatively TRBD2 (7 bases). The germline V gene has CDR1 MDHEN and CDR2 SYDVKM. The CDR3 has 16 amino acids. Trimming stripped 10 bases from V and 2 bases from J, with 24 bases between. The CDR3 DNA reads as TGTGCCACCTACGGGGGGCTAGCGGAGAGAGCCTACGAGCAGTACTTC. It is translated as CATYGGLAERAYEQYF.

This clonotype was detected only a few times. The V gene is TRBV12-3 or TRBV12-4, the J gene TRBJ2-1, with 8 nucleotides matching TRBD1. The V gene end was trimmed by 5 bases and the J gene end by 12 bases; junction bases not matched to a gene: 12. CDR3 size: 14 residues. The CDR3 nucleotides are TGTGCCAGCAGTGACAGGGGCCCGGACGGGGTGCAGTTCTTC. It specifies CASSDRGPDGVQFF.

Many counts were recorded for this clonotype. The chain is built from TRBV20-1 and TRBJ1-6, with a possible D match to TRBD1 (5 bases). Per the germline V gene, CDR1 is DFQATT and CDR2 is SNEGSKA (reference sequence). Trimming removed 3 bases from V and 3 bases from J, with 12 bases in between. There are 15 residues in the CDR3. This CDR3 is CSASGGTNYNSPLHF. The CDR3, as DNA: TGCAGTGCTAGTGGTGGGACCAACTATAATTCACCCCTCCACTTT.

This clonotype has at least ten counts. The gene calls are TRBV6-1 and TRBJ2-3, with 10 bases that match TRBD2. V lost 4 bases to trimming and J lost 2 bases; unmatched junction nucleotides: 3. From germline, CDR1 is MNHNS and CDR2 SASEGT. This CDR3 region has 15 residues. CDR3 nucleotides: TGTGCCAGCAGTGGGACTAGCGGACCCACAGATACGCAGTATTTT. It codes for CASSGTSGPTDTQYF.

This clonotype was observed many times. The DNA of the CDR3 is TGTGCCAGCAGCTTAGCTCCCGGGACAGACCAGAATTCGCAGTATTTT. This sequence encodes CASSLAPGTDQNSQYF. The chain combines TRBV11-2 with TRBJ2-3; 7 bases fit TRBD1. The V segment lost 1 base and the J segment 10 bases; nucleotides outside the gene matches: 14. CDR1 is SGHAT, CDR2 FQNNGV, per germline. This CDR3 comprises 16 residues. Full variable domain (missing parts from reference TRBV11-2 and TRBJ2-3): EAGVAQSPRYKIIEKRQSVAFWCNPISGHATLYWYQQILGQGPKLLIQFQNNGVVDDSQLPKDRFSAERLKGVDSTLKIQPAKLEDSAVYLCASSLAPGTDQNSQYFGPGTRLTVL.

This clonotype has at least ten counts. The chain carries TRBV5-1 and TRBJ2-7; 7 bases align to TRBD2. The V and J ends lost 2 bases and 3 bases, in that order; junction bases with no gene match: 8. The CDR3 loop spans 15 amino acids. Germline lookup yields CDR1 SGHRS and CDR2 YFSETQ. CDR3 region: CASSLGREPNYEQYF. The CDR3, as DNA: TGCGCCAGCAGCTTAGGGCGGGAGCCCAACTACGAGCAGTACTTC.

Ten or more counts support this clonotype. V gene TRBV4-1 combines with J gene TRBJ1-4, with D perhaps TRBD1 (6 bases). Per the germline V gene, CDR1 is MGHRA and CDR2 is YSYEKL. The CDR3 runs to 16 residues. V lost 2 bases and J lost 6, with 16 bases in between. The CDR3 coding sequence is TGCGCCAGCAGCCAAAATAGGGGGGCCGTGGATGAAAAACTGTTTTTT. Its translation: CASSQNRGAVDEKLFF.

This clonotype has ten or more counts. This sequence joins TRBV18 and TRBJ2-3; maybe TRBD2 (6 bases). This CDR3 is 16 amino acids long. The ends were cut back, 3 bases at V and 2 bases at J, with 15 bases in the middle. Germline CDR1 KGHSH, CDR2 LQKENI. The CDR3 loop is CASSPQAGLDTDTQYF. The CDR3 coding sequence is TGTGCCAGCTCACCTCAGGCGGGACTCGACACAGATACGCAGTATTTT.

As for this clonotype: At one end, the junction sequence differs from germline, possibly due to a read error. J is TRBJ1-2 and V is TRBV5-1, with D possibly being TRBD1 (6 bases). This CDR3 is 16 amino acids long. The V gene's germline CDR1 is SGHRS and CDR2 YFSETQ. CDR3 in amino acids: CASSQGQTILDYGCTF. CDR3 nucleotide sequence: TGCGCCAGCAGCCAAGGACAGACAATCTTAGACTATGGCTGCACCTTC.

This clonotype has only a few counts. The J gene is TRBJ2-6, the V gene TRBV12-3 or TRBV12-4; D not certain. Trimming cost V 7 bases and J 1 base, with 5 bases left between them. The CDR3 is 13 residues long. CDR3 nucleotide sequence: TGTGCCAGCACATTTTCTGGGGCCAACGTCCTGACTTTC. It yields the protein CASTFSGANVLTF.

Details on this clonotype: Since a much larger clone is just one base distant, this may be a read error. The V gene is TRBV28, the J gene TRBJ2-2; no reliable D call. From germline, CDR1 is MDHEN and CDR2 SYDVKM. CDR3 length equals 14 residues. The CDR3 loop is CASERWANTEELFF. In DNA, the CDR3 is TGTGCCAGCGAAAGATGGGCGAACACCGAGGAGCTGTTTTTT.